The sequence of this T cell receptor beta chain was determined in a study of T cells in Graves' hyperthyroidism and ophthalmopathy. The V gene's germline CDR1 is MNHNS and CDR2 SASEGT. Trimming cost V 5 bases and J 4 bases, with 11 bases left between them. This CDR3 has 14 residues. Amplification of TCR beta CDR3 regions was performed using RNA transcripts as template. When the TCR CDR3 underwent first-round RT-PCR, the HTBI primer set was used. TCRdb redid the calling of the multiplex PCR reads with MiXCR, one entry per CDR3 protein. The sample includes about 770,000 distinct CDR3 sequences, 18% of them seen just once. The sample holds a few counts of this clonotype.

Sequenced: blood. The rearrangement joins TRBV6-1 to TRBJ2-2; D may be TRBD1 (6 bases). This receptor was identified in a woman aged 50 to 65 with Graves' hyperthyroidism that later progressed to Graves' ophthalmopathy. The CDR3 sequence is CASSTQGSTGELFF. DNA of the CDR3: TGTGCCAGCAGTACCCAGGGGTCCACCGGGGAGCTGTTTTTT.